This T cell receptor beta chain was identified during a study of T cell changes during pregnancy in multiple sclerosis. Unmatched junction bases numbered 4, after V lost 4 bases and J lost 0 bases. The germline CDR1 and CDR2 sequences are KGHSH and LQKENI. This CDR3 region has 15 residues. Assay: immunoSEQ multiplex PCR; the TCRdb copy retains only in-frame clones and omits some. In the table there are just under 85,000 clones, approximately 91% of which are singletons. This clone was picked up one time. The sample here was peripheral blood, taken in the first trimester of pregnancy. This sequence joins TRBV18 and TRBJ1-2; TRBD1 aligns across 8 bases. The receptor's source is a female donor with multiple sclerosis, enrolled in a pregnancy study. CDR3 region: CASSLGQGPNYGYTF. In nucleotides, the CDR3 is TGTGCCAGCTCACTTGGACAGGGACCTAACTATGGCTACACCTTC.